The next 4 T cell receptor beta chains were all read from a single sample in a study of cytomegalovirus exposure and HLA in healthy donors. Profiled with immunoSEQ multiplex PCR; TCRdb holds only in-frame clones, not every one. The sample has some 150,000 clones, 70% to 90% seen once; the top ten hold approximately 3.2%. The specimen sequenced was PBMCs. These receptors all come from a woman between 18 and 30 years old in good health and CMV-seropositive.

This clone was counted a single time. The chain has TRBV4-2 and TRBJ2-2; 7 bases line up with TRBD2. CDR3 length equals 18 residues. The germline V gene encodes CDR1 LGHNA and CDR2 YNFKEQ. Losses at the gene ends were 0 bases for V and 6 bases for J; bases not matched to a gene: 13. CDR3 sequence reads: CASSQDLEASGDPGELFF. DNA for the CDR3: TGTGCCAGCAGCCAAGATCTGGAGGCTAGCGGAGATCCCGGGGAGCTGTTTTTT.

V and J are TRBV7-9 and TRBJ2-5; TRBD2 aligns across 7 bases. The CDR3 is 14 residues long. J lost 4 bases, V lost 3 bases, and 5 bases had no gene match. Germline V gene lookup returns CDR1 SEHNR and CDR2 FQNEAQ (reference sequence). The CDR3 loop reads CASSFFGRGETQYF. The CDR3 nucleotides read TGTGCCAGCAGCTTTTTTGGGAGGGGAGAGACCCAGTACTTC.

This clone was counted a single time. V is TRBV19 and J is TRBJ2-2, with 16 bases that match TRBD2. Trimming at V came to 7 bases and at J to 3 bases, leaving 2 bases not matched to a gene. The CDR3 is 16 amino acids. Germline V gene sequence: CDR1 LNHDA, CDR2 SQIVND (reference sequence). The chain's CDR3 is CASMGLAGGYTGELFF. DNA for the CDR3: TGTGCCAGTATGGGACTAGCGGGAGGGTACACCGGGGAGCTGTTTTTT.

The chain links TRBV30 to TRBJ1-6, with 7 bases lining up with TRBD1. Germline-derived CDR1 and CDR2 are GTSNPN and SVGIG (reference sequence). V lost 2 bases to trimming and J lost 9 bases; unmatched junction nucleotides: 7. The CDR3 loop spans 14 amino acids. CDR3 DNA: TGTGCCTGGAGTAATCGACAGGGCCTTTCACCCCTCCACTTT. Translating gives CAWSNRQGLSPLHF.